Given below is one TCR beta chain in context. This specimen comes from a study of OX40 agonist ivuxolimab in advanced cancers. Study context: Aged roughly 23 to 79 with a mean of about 63 years, they were 75% to 85% male.

Here immunoSEQ multiplex PCR was the method, and the copy in TCRdb shows in-frame clones only, minus some. This sample has 57,000 or so clones, with about 91% found just once. Sample: CD4+ or CD8+ T cells sorted from blood, taken in a trial of the OX40 agonist ivuxolimab. The receptor was derived from an adult with an advanced solid tumor such as melanoma, head and neck, liver or kidney cancer.

The CDR3 is CAWSSGQGNTGELFF. In nucleotides, the CDR3 is TGTGCCTGGAGTTCGGGACAGGGTAACACCGGGGAGCTGTTTTTT. The J gene is TRBJ2-2, the V gene TRBV30, with 9 bases aligning to TRBD1. Germline V gene data show CDR1 as GTSNPN and CDR2 as SVGIG (reference sequence). This CDR3 region has 15 residues. Trimming removed 2 bases from V and 2 bases from J; junction bases left unmatched: 3.